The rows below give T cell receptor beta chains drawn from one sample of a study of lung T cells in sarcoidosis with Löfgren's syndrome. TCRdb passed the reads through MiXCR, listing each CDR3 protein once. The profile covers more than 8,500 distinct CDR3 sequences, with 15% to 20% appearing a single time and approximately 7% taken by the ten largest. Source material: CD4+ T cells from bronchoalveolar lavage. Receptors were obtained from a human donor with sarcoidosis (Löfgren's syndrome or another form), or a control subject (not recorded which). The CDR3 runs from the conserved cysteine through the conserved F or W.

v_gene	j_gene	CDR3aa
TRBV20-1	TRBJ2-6	CSARNFDRDGANVLTF
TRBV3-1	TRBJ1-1	CASSLLTRTTEAFF
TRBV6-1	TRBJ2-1	CASSPAGSYNEQFF
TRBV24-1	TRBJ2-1	CATSDTDRYNEQFF
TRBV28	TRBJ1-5	CASSFDRDQPQHF
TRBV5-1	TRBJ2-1	CASSGRAVSYNEQFF
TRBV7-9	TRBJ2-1	CASSLDSLNEQFF
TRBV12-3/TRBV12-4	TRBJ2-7	CASSLNLLRVESFDEQYF
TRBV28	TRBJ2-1	CASSGGASLWVYNEQFF
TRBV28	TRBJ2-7	CASSSGAKAKNRHEQYF
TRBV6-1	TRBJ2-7	CASRRLAGEQYF
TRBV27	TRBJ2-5	CASSLSPPSGNGQETQYF
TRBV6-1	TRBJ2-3	CASSSGGVVADTQYF
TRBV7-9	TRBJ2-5	CASYARGETQYF
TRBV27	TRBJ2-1	CASSDRTGYNEQFF
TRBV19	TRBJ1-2	CASSTRETDGYTF
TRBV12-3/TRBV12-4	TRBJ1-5	CASTPGQGSNQPQHF
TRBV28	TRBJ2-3	CASSLGLAGYTDTQYF
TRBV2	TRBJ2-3	CASSVSGTTDTQYF
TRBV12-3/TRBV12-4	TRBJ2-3	CASSLWRSTDTQYF
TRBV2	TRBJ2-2	CASQETGWNTGELFF
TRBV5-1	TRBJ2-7	CASSLATGGRAYEQYF
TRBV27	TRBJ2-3	CASRMGSGSGTDTQYF
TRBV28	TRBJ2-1	CASRPLTVRTYNEQFF
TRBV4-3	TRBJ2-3	CASSQVGGWGTDTQYF
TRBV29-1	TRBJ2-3	CSVDPSGTTDTQYF
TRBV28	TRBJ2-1	CASRRHSSGSYNEQFF
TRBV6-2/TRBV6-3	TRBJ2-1	CASSPLGGAFNNEQFF
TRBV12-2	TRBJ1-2	CASRPGLQGNGYTF
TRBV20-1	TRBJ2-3	CSATYGGVLGRVMDTQYF
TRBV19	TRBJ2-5	CASSKGRGPQETQYF